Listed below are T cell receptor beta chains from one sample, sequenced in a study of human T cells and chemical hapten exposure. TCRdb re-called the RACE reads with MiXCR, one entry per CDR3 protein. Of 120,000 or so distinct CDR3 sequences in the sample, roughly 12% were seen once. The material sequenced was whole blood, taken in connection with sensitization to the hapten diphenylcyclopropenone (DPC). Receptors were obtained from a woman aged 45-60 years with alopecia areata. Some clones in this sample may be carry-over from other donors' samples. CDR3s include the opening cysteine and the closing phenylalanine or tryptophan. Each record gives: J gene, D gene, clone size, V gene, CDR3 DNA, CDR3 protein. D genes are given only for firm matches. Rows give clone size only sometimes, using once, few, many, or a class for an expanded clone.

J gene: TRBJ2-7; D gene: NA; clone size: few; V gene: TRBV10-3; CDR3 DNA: TGTGCCATCAGTGAACTGCAGGGCTCCTACGAGCAGTACTTC; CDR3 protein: CAISELQGSYEQYF
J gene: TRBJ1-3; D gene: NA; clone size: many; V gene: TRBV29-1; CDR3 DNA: TGCAGCGTTCTCCATGACGGCTCTGGAAACACCATATATTTT; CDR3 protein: CSVLHDGSGNTIYF
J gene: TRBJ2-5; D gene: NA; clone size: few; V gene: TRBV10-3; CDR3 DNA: TGTGCCATCAGTGAACAAGAGACCCAGTACTTC; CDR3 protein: CAISEQETQYF
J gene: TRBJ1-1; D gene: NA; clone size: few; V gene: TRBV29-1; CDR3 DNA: TGCAGCGTTGGGGGCCTGGGGACTGAAGCTTTCTTT; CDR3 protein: CSVGGLGTEAFF
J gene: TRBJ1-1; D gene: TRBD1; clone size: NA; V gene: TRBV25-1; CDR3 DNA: TGTGCCACCCTCGGACAGGGAGGCACTGAAGCTTTCTTT; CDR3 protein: CATLGQGGTEAFF
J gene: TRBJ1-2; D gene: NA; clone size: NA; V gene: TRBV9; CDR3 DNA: TGTGCCAGCAGCGCGACCGGGACGCTAAACTATGGCTACACCTTC; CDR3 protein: CASSATGTLNYGYTF
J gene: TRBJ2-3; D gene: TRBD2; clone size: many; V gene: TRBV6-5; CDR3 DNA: TGTGCCAGCAGTTACTCGATTGTGGCGGGGGGACAAGATACGCAGTATTTT; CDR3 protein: CASSYSIVAGGQDTQYF
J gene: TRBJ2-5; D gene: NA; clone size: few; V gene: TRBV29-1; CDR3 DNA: TGCAGCGTTGAAGCCGGACACAACCAAGAGACCCAGTACTTC; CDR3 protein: CSVEAGHNQETQYF
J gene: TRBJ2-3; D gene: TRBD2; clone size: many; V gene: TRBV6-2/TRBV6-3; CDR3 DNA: TGTGCCAGCAGCCGCTCGACGGGAGGAGATACGCAGTATTTT; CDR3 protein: CASSRSTGGDTQYF
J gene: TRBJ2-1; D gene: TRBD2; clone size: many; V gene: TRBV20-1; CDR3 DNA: TGCAGGGTACTAGCGGGGGGAGGTGAGCAGTTCTTC; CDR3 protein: CRVLAGGGEQFF
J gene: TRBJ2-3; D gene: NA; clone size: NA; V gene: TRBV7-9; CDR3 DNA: TGTGCCAGCAGCTTAGTTGGGATCCCCGGCCGCACAGATACGCAGTATTTT; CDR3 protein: CASSLVGIPGRTDTQYF
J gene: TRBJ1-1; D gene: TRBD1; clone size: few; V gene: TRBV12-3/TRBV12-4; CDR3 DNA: TGTGCCAGCAGTCGACAGGGGAACACTGAAGCTTTCTTT; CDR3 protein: CASSRQGNTEAFF
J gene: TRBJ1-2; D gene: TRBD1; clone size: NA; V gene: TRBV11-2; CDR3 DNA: TGTGCCAGCAGCTCCGACAGGGGCTATGGCTACACCTTC; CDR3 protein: CASSSDRGYGYTF
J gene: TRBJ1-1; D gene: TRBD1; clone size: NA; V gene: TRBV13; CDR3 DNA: TGTGCCAGCATCCAACCCGGACAGGGCAGGGACACTGAAGCTTTCTTT; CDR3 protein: CASIQPGQGRDTEAFF
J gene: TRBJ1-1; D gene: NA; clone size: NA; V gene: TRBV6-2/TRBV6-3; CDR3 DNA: TGTGCCAGCAGTTACTGGGAGGGACACGGAGCTTTCTTT; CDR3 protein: CASSYWEGHGAFF
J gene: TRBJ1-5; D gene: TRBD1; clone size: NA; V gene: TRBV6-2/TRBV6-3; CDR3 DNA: TGTGCCAGCAGCACCGGACAGGGTTTCAATCAGCCCCAGCATTTT; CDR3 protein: CASSTGQGFNQPQHF
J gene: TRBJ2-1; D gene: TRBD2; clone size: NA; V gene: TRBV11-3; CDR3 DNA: TGTGCCAGCAGCCCGTCTAGCGGGGGCCCCCGAGGACATGAGCAGTTCTTC; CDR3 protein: CASSPSSGGPRGHEQFF
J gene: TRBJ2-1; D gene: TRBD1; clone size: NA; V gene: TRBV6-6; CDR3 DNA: TGTGCCAGCAGTTCAAGGGACAGGGGTGGTAGTGAGCAGTTCTTC; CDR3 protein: CASSSRDRGGSEQFF
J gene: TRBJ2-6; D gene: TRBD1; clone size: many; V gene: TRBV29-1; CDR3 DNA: TGCAGCGCTTTACTCCGGGACAGGGAGGCGGGGGCCAACGTCCTGACTTTC; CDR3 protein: CSALLRDREAGANVLTF
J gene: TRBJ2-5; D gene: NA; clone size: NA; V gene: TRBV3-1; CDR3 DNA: TGTGCCAGCAGCCAAGATCGAGCGCTCCCCCAGTACTTC; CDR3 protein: CASSQDRALPQYF
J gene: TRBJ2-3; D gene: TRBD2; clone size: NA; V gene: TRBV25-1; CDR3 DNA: TGTGCCAGCAGTGAATTCGTCGGGGGGGCCATAGATACGCAGTATTTT; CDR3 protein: CASSEFVGGAIDTQYF
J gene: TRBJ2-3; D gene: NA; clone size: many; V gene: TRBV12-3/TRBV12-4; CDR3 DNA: TGTGCCAGCAGTTCCGGGGCTGAGTATAGCACAGATACGCAGTATTTT; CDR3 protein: CASSSGAEYSTDTQYF
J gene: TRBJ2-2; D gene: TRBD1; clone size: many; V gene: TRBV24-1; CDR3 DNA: TGTGCCACCAGGGGACAGGGGAGACCCGGGGAGCTGTTTTTT; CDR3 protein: CATRGQGRPGELFF
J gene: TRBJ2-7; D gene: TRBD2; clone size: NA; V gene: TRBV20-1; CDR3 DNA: TGCAGTGCTAGACCTAGCGGGGGGCCGCTATTATCCTACGAGCAGTACTTC; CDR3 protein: CSARPSGGPLLSYEQYF
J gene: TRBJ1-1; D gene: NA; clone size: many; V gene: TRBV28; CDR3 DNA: TGTGCCAGCAGCATGAACACTGAAGCTTTCTTT; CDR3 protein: CASSMNTEAFF
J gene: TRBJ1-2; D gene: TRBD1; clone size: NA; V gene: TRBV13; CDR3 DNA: TGTGCCAGCAGCTTGAGGACAGGGGCCTATGGCTACACCTTC; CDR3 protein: CASSLRTGAYGYTF
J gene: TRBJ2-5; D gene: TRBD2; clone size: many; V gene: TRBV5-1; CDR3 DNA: TGCGCCAGCAGCCTTAGCGGGGGGGCGCGGCAAGAGACCCAGTACTTC; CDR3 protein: CASSLSGGARQETQYF
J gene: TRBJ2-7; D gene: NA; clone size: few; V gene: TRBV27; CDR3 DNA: TGTGCCAGCGAGGGGACCAGACTTTACGAGCAGTACTTC; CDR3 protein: CASEGTRLYEQYF